This TCR beta chain was sequenced for a study of early T cells in non-severe SARS-CoV-2 infection. CDR3 length: 18 residues. V was clipped by 5 bases and J by 4 bases, with 24 bases between them. CDR1 is SGHTA, CDR2 FQGNSA, per germline. Molecules of cDNA were individually given unique molecular identifiers that were attached to them. TCRdb used MiXCR to reprocess the 5' RACE reads, holding one entry per CDR3 protein. The table lists roughly 28,000 distinct CDR3 sequences, roughly 4.5% of them singletons, with over 10% in the top ten. The chain couples TRBV7-2 to TRBJ2-1; TRBD2 might be the D (6 bases). This TCR was recovered from an adult who was a healthcare worker with PCR-confirmed SARS-CoV-2 infection or an uninfected control (not recorded which). The sample consisted of whole blood. The CDR3 spells CASSPEGLTRYPYNEQFF. CDR3 coding DNA: TGTGCCAGCAGCCCCGAGGGACTCACTCGATACCCTTACAATGAGCAGTTCTTC.